This T cell receptor (beta chain) came from a study of blood T cells in healthy people across ages. Overall study results and limits: The long-lived group displayed more naive CD4+ cells, plus higher diversity, than the aged donors did.

This CDR3 is 15 amino acids long. In germline, CDR1 is DFQATT, CDR2 SNEGSKA (reference sequence). J lost 0 bases, V lost 4 bases, and 4 bases had no gene match. This clonotype was detected a few times. No antigen is known for it. A second roughly 7 to 12 cycle PCR used barcoded and J-beta primers. One entry per CDR3 protein, called by TCRdb with MiXCR from the 5' RACE reads. Found here are about 730,000 distinct CDR3 sequences, more than 40% of them singletons; the top ten hold roughly 19%. The TCR was taken from a woman aged 55-69 years in good health. The genes are TRBV20-1 and TRBJ2-5, with 11 bases matching TRBD2. Sequencing was performed on blood. The DNA for the CDR3 is TGCAGTGCTATCCCGACTAGCGGGAACCAAGAGACCCAGTACTTC. Translated, it gives CSAIPTSGNQETQYF.